This passage covers 7 T cell receptor beta chains from one sample sequenced in a study of T-cell memory formation after mild COVID-19. TCRdb used MiXCR to reprocess the 5' RACE reads, holding one entry per CDR3 protein. The table records around 410,000 distinct CDR3 sequences, 23% of them present only once. Sequenced material: PBMCs or a T cell subset sorted from them (not recorded which). All receptors derive from an adult woman who had mild COVID-19 (a few samples of this study predate the infection). Cell type and time point are not known.

The table lists this clonotype with a few counts. Its ends do not fully match the called genes, so a read error is possible. The DNA for the CDR3 is TGCAGTGTTAGACACAGGGTCCGAATGGACACTGAAGCTTTCTTT. It specifies CSVRHRVRMDTEAFF. The rearrangement joins TRBV20-1 to TRBJ1-1; D perhaps matches TRBD1 (6 bases). CDR1 is DFQATT and CDR2 is SNEGSKA in the germline V gene (reference sequence). The CDR3 runs 15 residues.

The J gene is TRBJ2-7, the V gene TRBV19, with 8 bases that match TRBD1. This CDR3 contains 15 residues. Per germline, CDR1 LNHDA and CDR2 SQIVND (reference sequence). Unmatched junction bases numbered 11, after V lost 5 bases and J lost 5 bases. CDR3 DNA sequence: TGTGCCAGTAGTTTCCGGGACAGGAGTCTTGACGAGCAGTACTTC. Translating it yields CASSFRDRSLDEQYF.

This clonotype was recorded a few times. The rearrangement links TRBV27 to TRBJ2-7; 7 nucleotides agree with TRBD2. CDR3 length: 14 amino acids. The V gene's germline CDR1 is MNHEY and CDR2 SMNVEV (reference sequence). J lost 6 bases, V lost 5 bases, and 10 bases had no gene match. CDR3: CASSPPTAGFEQYF. The CDR3 DNA reads as TGTGCCAGCAGTCCGCCCACAGCGGGGTTCGAGCAGTACTTC.

This clonotype was seen only a few times. In DNA form, the CDR3 reads TGCAGCGCCCGGCTAGCGGGAGTTGAGACCCAGTACTTC. This encodes CSARLAGVETQYF. The V gene is TRBV29-1, the J gene TRBJ2-5; 10 nucleotides line up with TRBD2. Looked up from germline, CDR1 is SQVTM and CDR2 is ANQGSEA. This CDR3 has 13 residues. Unmatched junction bases numbered 7, after V lost 7 bases and J lost 5 bases.

The V gene is TRBV5-1, the J gene TRBJ1-2, with D hard to call. Trimming pared 0 bases from V and 4 bases from J, leaving 10 bases between. Germline CDR1 is SGHRS and CDR2 is YFSETQ. The CDR3 contains 14 residues. CDR3 sequence: CASSLGQELYGYTF. CDR3 DNA: TGCGCCAGCAGCTTGGGGCAAGAGCTCTATGGCTACACCTTC. Full variable domain (remainder filled in from reference TRBV5-1 and TRBJ1-2): KAGVTQTPRYLIKTRGQQVTLSCSPISGHRSVSWYQQTPGQGLQFLFEYFSETQRNKGNFPGRFSGRQFSNSRSEMNVSTLELGDSALYLCASSLGQELYGYTFGSGTRLTVV.

This chain joins TRBV14 and TRBJ1-1, with D unresolved. Germline V gives CDR1 SGHDN, CDR2 FVKESK. The CDR3 totals 13 residues. V was pared by 0 bases and J by 9 bases, with 11 bases between. The CDR3 loop reads CASSQDEVRQAFF. CDR3 nucleotide sequence: TGTGCCAGCAGCCAAGATGAGGTTCGTCAAGCTTTCTTT. Full variable domain (missing parts from reference TRBV14 and TRBJ1-1): EAGVTQFPSHSVIEKGQTVTLRCDPISGHDNLYWYRRVMGKEIKFLLHFVKESKQDESGMPNNRFLAERTGGTYSTLKVQPAELEDSGVYFCASSQDEVRQAFFGQGTRLTVV.

V is TRBV20-1 and J is TRBJ1-2; 7 bases match TRBD1. Germline-derived CDR1 and CDR2 are DFQATT and SNEGSKA (reference sequence). J was trimmed by 2 bases and V by 2 bases; bases with no gene match: 5. This CDR3 spans 14 amino acids. As DNA, the CDR3 is TGCAGTGCTAGATCGAAGGGGGCGAACTATGGCTACACCTTC. Translation: CSARSKGANYGYTF.